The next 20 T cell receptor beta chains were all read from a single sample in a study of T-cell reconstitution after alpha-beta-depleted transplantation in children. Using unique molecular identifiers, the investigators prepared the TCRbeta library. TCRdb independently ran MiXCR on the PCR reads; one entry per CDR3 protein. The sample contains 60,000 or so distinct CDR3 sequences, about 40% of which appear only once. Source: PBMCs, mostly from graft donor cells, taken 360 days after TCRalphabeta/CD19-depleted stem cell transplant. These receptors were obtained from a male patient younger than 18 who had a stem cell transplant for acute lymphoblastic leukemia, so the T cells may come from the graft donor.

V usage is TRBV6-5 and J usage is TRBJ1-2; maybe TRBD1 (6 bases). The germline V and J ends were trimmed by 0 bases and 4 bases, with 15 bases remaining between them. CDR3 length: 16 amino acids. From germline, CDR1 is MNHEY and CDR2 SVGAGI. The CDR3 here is CASSYSILWGRYGYTF. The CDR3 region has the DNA TGTGCCAGCAGTTACTCGATCTTGTGGGGGCGCTATGGCTACACCTTC.

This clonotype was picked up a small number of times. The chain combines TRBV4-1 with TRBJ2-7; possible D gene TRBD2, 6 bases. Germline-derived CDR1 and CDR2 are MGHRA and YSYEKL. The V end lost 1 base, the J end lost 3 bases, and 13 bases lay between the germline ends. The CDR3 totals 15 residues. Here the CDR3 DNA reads TGCGCCAGCAGCCAAGGGCCGGGAGAGTACTACGAGCAGTACTTC. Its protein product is CASSQGPGEYYEQYF.

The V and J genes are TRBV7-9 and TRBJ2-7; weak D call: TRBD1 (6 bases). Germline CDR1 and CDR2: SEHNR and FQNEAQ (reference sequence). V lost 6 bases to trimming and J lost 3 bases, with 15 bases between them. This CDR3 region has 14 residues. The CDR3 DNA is TGTGCCAGCAGTTACCGGGACACCGTCTACGAGCAGTACTTC. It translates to CASSYRDTVYEQYF.

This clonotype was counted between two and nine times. The CDR3 DNA is TGTGCCAGCAGTTTATTCAGCTCCTACGAGCAGTACTTC. Translation gives CASSLFSSYEQYF. This rearrangement joins TRBV27 to TRBJ2-7, with D unclear. Germline CDR1 and CDR2: MNHEY and SMNVEV (reference sequence). The CDR3 runs to 13 residues. Trimming removed 1 base from V and 0 bases from J, with 4 bases in between.

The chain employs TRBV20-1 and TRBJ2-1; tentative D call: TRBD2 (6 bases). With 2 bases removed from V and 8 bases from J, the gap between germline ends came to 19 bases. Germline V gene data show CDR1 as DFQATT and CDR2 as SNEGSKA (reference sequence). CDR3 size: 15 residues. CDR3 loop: CSARKPSVRYDEQFF. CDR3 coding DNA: TGCAGTGCTAGAAAGCCTAGCGTTAGGTACGATGAGCAGTTCTTC.

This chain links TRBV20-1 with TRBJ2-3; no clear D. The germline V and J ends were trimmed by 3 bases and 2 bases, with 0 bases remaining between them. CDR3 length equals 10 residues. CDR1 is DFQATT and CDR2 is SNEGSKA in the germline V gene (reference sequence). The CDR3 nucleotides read TGCAGTGCTAGCACAGATACGCAGTATTTT. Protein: CSASTDTQYF.

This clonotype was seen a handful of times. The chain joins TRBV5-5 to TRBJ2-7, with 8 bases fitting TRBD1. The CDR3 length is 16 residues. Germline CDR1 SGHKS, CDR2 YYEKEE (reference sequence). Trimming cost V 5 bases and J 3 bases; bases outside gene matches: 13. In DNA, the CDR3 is TGTGCCAGCAGTCCGGACAGGGAGCTACGATGCTACGAGCAGTACTTC. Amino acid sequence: CASSPDRELRCYEQYF. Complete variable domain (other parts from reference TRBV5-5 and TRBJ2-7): DAGVTQSPTHLIKTRGQQVTLRCSPISGHKSVSWYQQVLGQGPQFIFQYYEKEERGRGNFPDRFSARQFPNYSSELNVNALLLGDSALYLCASSPDRELRCYEQYFGPGTRLTVT.

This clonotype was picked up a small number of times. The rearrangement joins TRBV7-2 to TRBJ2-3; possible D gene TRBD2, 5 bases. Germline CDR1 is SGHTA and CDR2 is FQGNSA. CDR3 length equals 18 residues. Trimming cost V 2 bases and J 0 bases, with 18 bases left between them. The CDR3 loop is CASSLTATFRGSTDTQYF. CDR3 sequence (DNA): TGTGCCAGCAGCTTAACGGCTACTTTCCGGGGAAGCACAGATACGCAGTATTTT.

CDR3 protein: CASTRGTRSNEQFF. CDR3 sequence (DNA): TGTGCCAGCACCAGGGGGACTAGGTCCAATGAGCAGTTCTTC. This chain links TRBV7-9 with TRBJ2-1; D may be TRBD2 (8 bases). Germline V gene sequence: CDR1 SEHNR, CDR2 FQNEAQ (reference sequence). With 7 bases removed from V and 6 bases from J, the gap between germline ends came to 16 bases. This CDR3 region has 14 residues.

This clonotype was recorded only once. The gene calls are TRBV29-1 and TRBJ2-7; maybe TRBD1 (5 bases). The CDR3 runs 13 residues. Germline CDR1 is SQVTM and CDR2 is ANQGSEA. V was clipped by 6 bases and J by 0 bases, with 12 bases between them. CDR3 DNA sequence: TGCAGCGTCCAGGGTCAGAGCTCCTACGAGCAGTACTTC. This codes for CSVQGQSSYEQYF.

CDR3 residues: CASSTEISDNQPQHF. CDR3 DNA: TGTGCCAGCAGTACCGAGATTAGCGACAATCAGCCCCAGCATTTT. V usage is TRBV6-5 and J usage is TRBJ1-5; no clear D gene. The CDR3 runs to 15 residues. Trimming removed 5 bases from V and 3 bases from J, with 14 bases in between. CDR1 and CDR2 (germline): MNHEY, SVGAGI.

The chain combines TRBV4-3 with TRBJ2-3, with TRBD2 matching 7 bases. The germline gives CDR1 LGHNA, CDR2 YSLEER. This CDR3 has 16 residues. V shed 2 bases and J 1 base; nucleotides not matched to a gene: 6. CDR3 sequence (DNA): TGCGCCAGCAGCCAAAAGGCCAGCGGGGGCACAGATACGCAGTATTTT. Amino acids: CASSQKASGGTDTQYF.

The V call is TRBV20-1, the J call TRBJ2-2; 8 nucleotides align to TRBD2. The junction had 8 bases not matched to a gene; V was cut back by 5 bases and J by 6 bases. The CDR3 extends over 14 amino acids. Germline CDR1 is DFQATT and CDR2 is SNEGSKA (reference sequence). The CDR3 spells CSASLGLAAGELFF. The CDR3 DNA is TGCAGTGCTTCCCTCGGACTAGCCGCCGGGGAGCTGTTTTTT.

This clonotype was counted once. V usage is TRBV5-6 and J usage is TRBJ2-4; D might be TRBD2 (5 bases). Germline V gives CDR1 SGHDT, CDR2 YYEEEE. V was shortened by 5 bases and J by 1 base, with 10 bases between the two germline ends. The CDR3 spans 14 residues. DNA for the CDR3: TGTGCCAGCAGACGGACGGGGGCCAAAAACATTCAGTACTTC. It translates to CASRRTGAKNIQYF.

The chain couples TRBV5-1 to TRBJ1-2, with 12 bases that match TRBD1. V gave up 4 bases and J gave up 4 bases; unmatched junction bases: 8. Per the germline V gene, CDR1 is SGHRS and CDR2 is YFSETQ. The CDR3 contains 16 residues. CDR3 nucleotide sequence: TGCGCCAGCAGCCAGGGACAGGGGGCTCATGGCTATGGCTACACCTTC. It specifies CASSQGQGAHGYGYTF.

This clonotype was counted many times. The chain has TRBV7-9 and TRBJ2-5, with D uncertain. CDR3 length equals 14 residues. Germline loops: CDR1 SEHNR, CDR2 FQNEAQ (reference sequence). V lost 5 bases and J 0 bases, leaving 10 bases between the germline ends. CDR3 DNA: TGTGCCAGCAGCCCGGACGTAAACCAAGAGACCCAGTACTTC. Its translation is CASSPDVNQETQYF.

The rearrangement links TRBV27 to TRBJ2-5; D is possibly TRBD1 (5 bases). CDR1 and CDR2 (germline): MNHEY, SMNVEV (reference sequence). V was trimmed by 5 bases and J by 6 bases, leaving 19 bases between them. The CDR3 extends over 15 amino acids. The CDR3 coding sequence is TGTGCCAGCAGTCCGACCTGGTTAGGGGAACAGACCCAGTACTTC. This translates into CASSPTWLGEQTQYF.

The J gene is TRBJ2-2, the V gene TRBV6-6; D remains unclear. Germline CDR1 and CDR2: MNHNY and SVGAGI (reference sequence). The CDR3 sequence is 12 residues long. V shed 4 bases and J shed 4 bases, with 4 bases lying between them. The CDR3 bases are TGTGCCAGCAGTTCATTCACCGGGGAGCTGTTTTTT. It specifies CASSSFTGELFF.

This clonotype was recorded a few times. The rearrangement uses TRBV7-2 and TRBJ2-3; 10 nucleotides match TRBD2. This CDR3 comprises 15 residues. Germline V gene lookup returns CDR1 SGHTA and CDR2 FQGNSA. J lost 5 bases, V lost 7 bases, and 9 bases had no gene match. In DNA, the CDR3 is TGTGCCAGCACCTCTAGCGGGGGACGTGGAGATACGCAGTATTTT. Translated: CASTSSGGRGDTQYF.

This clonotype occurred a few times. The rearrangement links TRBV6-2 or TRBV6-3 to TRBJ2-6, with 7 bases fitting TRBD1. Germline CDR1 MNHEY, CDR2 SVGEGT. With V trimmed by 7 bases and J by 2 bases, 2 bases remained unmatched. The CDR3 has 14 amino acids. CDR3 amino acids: CASNDRAGANVLTF. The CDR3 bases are TGTGCCAGCAATGACAGGGCTGGGGCCAACGTCCTGACTTTC.